Reported below is one T cell receptor (beta chain). These data originate in a study of cytomegalovirus exposure and HLA in healthy donors. The CDR3 length is 14 residues. With 0 bases removed from V and 5 bases from J, the gap between germline ends came to 11 bases. Germline CDR1 SGHNT, CDR2 YYREEE (reference sequence). PCR was performed using 60 Vbeta and 13 Jbeta primers. Data came from immunoSEQ multiplex PCR; TCRdb stores just in-frame clones and leaves some out. This sample has under 200,000 clones, with about 88% found just once. This clonotype was obtained from a woman aged 18-29 years in good health and CMV-seronegative. Material for sequencing was PBMCs. This chain joins TRBV5-4 and TRBJ2-5, with D uncertain. The CDR3 is CASSLAYEWETQYF. The CDR3 DNA reads as TGTGCCAGCAGCTTGGCCTATGAATGGGAGACCCAGTACTTC.